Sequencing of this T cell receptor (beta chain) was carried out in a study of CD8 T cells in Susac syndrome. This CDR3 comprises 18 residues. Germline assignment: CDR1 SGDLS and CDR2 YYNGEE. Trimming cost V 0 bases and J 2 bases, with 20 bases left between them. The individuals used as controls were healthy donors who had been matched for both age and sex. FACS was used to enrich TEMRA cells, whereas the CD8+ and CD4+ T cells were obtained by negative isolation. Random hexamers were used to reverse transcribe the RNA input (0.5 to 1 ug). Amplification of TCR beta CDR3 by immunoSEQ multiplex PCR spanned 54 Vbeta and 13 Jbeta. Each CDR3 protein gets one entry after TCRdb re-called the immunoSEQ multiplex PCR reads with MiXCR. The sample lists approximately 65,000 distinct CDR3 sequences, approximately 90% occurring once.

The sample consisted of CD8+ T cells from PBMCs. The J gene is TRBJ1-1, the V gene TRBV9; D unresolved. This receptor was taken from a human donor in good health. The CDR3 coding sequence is TGTGCCAGCAGCGTAGAGGCGGCGGCAGTCAGTACAAACACTGAAGCTTTCTTT. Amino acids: CASSVEAAAVSTNTEAFF. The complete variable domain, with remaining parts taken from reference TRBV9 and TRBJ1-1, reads DSGVTQTPKHLITATGQRVTLRCSPRSGDLSVYWYQQSLDQGLQFLIQYYNGEERAKGNILERFSAQQFPDLHSELNLSSLELGDSALYFCASSVEAAAVSTNTEAFFGQGTRLTVV.